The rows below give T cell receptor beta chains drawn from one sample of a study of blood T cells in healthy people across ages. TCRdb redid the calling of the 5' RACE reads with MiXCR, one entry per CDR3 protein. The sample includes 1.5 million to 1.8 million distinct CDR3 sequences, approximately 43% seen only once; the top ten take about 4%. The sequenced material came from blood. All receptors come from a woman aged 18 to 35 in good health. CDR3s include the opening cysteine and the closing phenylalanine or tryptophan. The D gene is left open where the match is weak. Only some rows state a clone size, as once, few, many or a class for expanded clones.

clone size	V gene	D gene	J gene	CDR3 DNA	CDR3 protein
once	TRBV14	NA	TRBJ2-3	TGTGCCAGCAGCCAGGCGCGAGGGTCGCAGTATTTT	CASSQARGSQYF
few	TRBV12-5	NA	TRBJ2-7	TGTGCTAGTGGTTTGGTACCTTACGGGAACTCCTACGAGCAGTACTTC	CASGLVPYGNSYEQYF
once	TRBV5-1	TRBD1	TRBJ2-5	TGCGCCAGCACCCAGTACGACAGGGAGTACAATGAGCAGTACTTC	CASTQYDREYNEQYF
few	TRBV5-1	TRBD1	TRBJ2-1	TGCGCCAGCAGCTTGGAGCGGGACAGGGTTTTTTTGGACAATGAGCAGTTCTTC	CASSLERDRVFLDNEQFF
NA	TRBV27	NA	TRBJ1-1	TGTGCCAGCAGTTCGGCGGCAGGGGTGAACACTGAAGCTTTCTTT	CASSSAAGVNTEAFF
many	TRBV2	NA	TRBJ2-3	TGTGCCAGCAGTGAAGCTTTACAGCGGGTCACAGATACGCAGTATTTT	CASSEALQRVTDTQYF
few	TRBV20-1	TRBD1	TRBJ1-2	TGCAGTGCTGTACCTGACAGGGCTCGCGGCTACACCTTC	CSAVPDRARGYTF
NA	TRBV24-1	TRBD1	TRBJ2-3	TGTGCCACCAGTGATACCTGGACAGGGGGCCCAGATACGCAGTATTTT	CATSDTWTGGPDTQYF
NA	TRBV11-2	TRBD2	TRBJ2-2	TGTGCCAGCAGCTTAGTCGCTAGCGGGGGTTCGAACACCGGGGAGCTGTTTTTT	CASSLVASGGSNTGELFF
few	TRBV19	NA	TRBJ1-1	TGTGCCAGTAGTCACGGACTGAACACTGAAGCTTTCTTT	CASSHGLNTEAFF
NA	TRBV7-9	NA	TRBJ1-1	TGTGCCAGCAGCTCCCCTCCGTGGGGGCCCCCTGAAGCTTTCTTT	CASSSPPWGPPEAFF
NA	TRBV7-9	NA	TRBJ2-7	TGTGCCAGCAGCCCAGGGGAGAGGGCCCACTCCTACGAGCAGTACTTC	CASSPGERAHSYEQYF
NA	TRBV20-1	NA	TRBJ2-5	TGCAGTGCTAGAGCCGACAGCGGCCAAGAGACCCAGTACTTC	CSARADSGQETQYF
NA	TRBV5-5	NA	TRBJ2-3	TGTGCCAGCAGCAAAATGAGGGATCAGGGGAAGAGGGATACGCAGTATTTT	CASSKMRDQGKRDTQYF
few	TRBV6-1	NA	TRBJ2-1	TGTGCCACTTCGAGGGCTGGGGGGGCCTTTGTTGACAATGAGCAGTTCTTC	CATSRAGGAFVDNEQFF
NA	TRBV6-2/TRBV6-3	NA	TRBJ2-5	TGTGCCAGCAGTTACGTCGTAGAGACCCAGTACTTC	CASSYVVETQYF
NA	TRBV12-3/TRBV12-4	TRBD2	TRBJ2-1	TGTGCCAGCAGTCGGGGACTAGCGATCTACAATGAGCAGTTCTTC	CASSRGLAIYNEQFF
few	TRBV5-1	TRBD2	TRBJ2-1	TGCGCCAGCAGCTTGGACCTACTAGCGGGAGGGCCCTACAATGAGCAGTTCTTC	CASSLDLLAGGPYNEQFF
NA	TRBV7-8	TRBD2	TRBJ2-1	TGTGCCAGCCGCCGACTAGCGGAACAAGAGACCCAGTTCTTC	CASRRLAEQETQFF
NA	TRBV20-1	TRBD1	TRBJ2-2	TGCAGTGCTAGAGGGACAGGGAGGACCGGGGAGCTGTTTTTT	CSARGTGRTGELFF
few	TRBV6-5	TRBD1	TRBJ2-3	TGTGCCAGCAGTTACTCGGGACAGGGGAGAGATACGCAGTATTTT	CASSYSGQGRDTQYF
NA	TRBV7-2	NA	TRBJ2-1	TGTGCCAGCAGCTATTTAGAGACCCAGTTCTTC	CASSYLETQFF
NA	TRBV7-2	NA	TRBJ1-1	TGTGCCAGCAGCTTCGGAGGTGGTTTAACTGAAGCTTTCTTT	CASSFGGGLTEAFF
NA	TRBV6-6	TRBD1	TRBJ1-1	TGTGCCAGCAGTTACGGGACAGGGGGCCCGGTAGCTGAAGCTTTCTTT	CASSYGTGGPVAEAFF
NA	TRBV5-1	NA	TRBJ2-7	TGCGCCAGCAGCTCGGGGCGGACCGGCGCCTACGAGCAGTACTTC	CASSSGRTGAYEQYF
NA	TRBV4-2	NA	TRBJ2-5	TGTGCCAGCAGCCAATCCGGGCCCGGGGAGACCCAGTACTTC	CASSQSGPGETQYF
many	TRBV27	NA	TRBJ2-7	TGTGCCAGCAGCGTTAGCGGATCCTACGAGCAGTACTTC	CASSVSGSYEQYF
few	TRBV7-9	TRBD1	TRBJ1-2	TGTGCCAGCAGCTCGCTGACAGGGGCCTTAGCTAACTATGGCTACACCTTC	CASSSLTGALANYGYTF
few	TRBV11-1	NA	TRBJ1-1	TGTGCCAGCAGCTTTACTAGGCAGGTGAACACTGAAGCTTTCTTT	CASSFTRQVNTEAFF
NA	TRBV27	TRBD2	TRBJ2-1	TGTGCCAGCAGCCAACTAGCGGGTTTATACAATGAGCAGTTCTTC	CASSQLAGLYNEQFF
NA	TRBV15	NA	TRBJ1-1	TGTGCCACCAGCAGAGGGGGGCTGAAAACTGAAGCTTTCTTT	CATSRGGLKTEAFF
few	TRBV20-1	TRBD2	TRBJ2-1	TGCAGTGCCGTCACTAGCGTCGTTTGGGATAGTGAGCAGTTCTTC	CSAVTSVVWDSEQFF
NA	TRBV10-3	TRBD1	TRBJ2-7	TGTGCCATCAGGACCATGGAGACAGGGCCCGAGCAGTACTTC	CAIRTMETGPEQYF
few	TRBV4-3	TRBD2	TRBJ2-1	TGCGCCAGCAGCCAAGAATGGACTAGCGGCTACAATGAGCAGTTCTTC	CASSQEWTSGYNEQFF
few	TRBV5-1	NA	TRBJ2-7	TGCGCCAGCAGCCGGGGGACGGACTCCTACGAGCAGTACTTC	CASSRGTDSYEQYF
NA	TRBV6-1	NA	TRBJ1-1	TGTGCCAGCAGAGGGACTTTGGGGGATTTCTTT	CASRGTLGDFF
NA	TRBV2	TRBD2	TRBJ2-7	TGTGCCAGCAGTGAAGGTTCCGGACTAGCCTCCTACGAGCAGTACTTC	CASSEGSGLASYEQYF
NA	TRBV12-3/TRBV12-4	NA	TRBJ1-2	TGTGCCAGCAGTTCATGGGGCAGAGCTAACTATGGCTACACCTTC	CASSSWGRANYGYTF
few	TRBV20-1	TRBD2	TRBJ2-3	TGCAGTGCGGCATCTAGCGGGGGTGGCACAGATACGCAGTATTTT	CSAASSGGGTDTQYF
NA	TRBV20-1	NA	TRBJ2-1	TGCAGTGCTAGGGGGAAGGAGGGGGGGCCCTACAATGAGCAGTTCTTC	CSARGKEGGPYNEQFF
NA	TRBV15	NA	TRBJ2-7	TGTGCCACCAGCAGAGTGCGGAACAGGGTCTACGAGCAGTACTTC	CATSRVRNRVYEQYF
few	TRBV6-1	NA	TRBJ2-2	TGTGCCAGCGTCTGGGGTTCGGGCGGGGAGCTGTTTTTT	CASVWGSGGELFF
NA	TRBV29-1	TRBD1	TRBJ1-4	TGCAGTGGTCGTCAGGGGGCGACTAATGAAAAACTGTTTTTT	CSGRQGATNEKLFF
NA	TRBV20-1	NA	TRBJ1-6	TGCAGTGCTAGAGTTCAGGAAAATTCACCCCTCCACTTT	CSARVQENSPLHF
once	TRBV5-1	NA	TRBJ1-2	TGCGCCAGCAGCTTGCTGACAGAAAACAACTATGGCTACACCTTC	CASSLLTENNYGYTF
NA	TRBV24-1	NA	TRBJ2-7	TGTGCCACCAGTGATTACGGGATCGCCGAGCAGTACTTC	CATSDYGIAEQYF
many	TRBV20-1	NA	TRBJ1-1	TGCAGCGCCCGAGGGGGTACTGAAGCTTTCTTT	CSARGGTEAFF
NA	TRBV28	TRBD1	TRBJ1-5	TGTGCCAGCAGCCTCCCCGGGACAGGGGGCAATCAGCCCCAGCATTTT	CASSLPGTGGNQPQHF
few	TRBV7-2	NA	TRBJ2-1	TGTGCCAGCAGCTTCAGGGTGGGTCTCAATGAGCAGTTCTTC	CASSFRVGLNEQFF
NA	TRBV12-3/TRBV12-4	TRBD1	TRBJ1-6	TGTGCCAGCAGTCCTAGACAGGGCCGGTCACCCCCCCACTTT	CASSPRQGRSPPHF
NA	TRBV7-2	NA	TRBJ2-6	TGTGCCAGCAGCTCACTACCCCCTTCTGGGGCCAACGTCCTGACTTTC	CASSSLPPSGANVLTF
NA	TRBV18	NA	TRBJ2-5	TGTGCCAGCTCAGCGTTTAGCGGTAGTCAAGAGACCCAGTACTTC	CASSAFSGSQETQYF
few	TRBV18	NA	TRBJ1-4	TGTGCCAGCTCACCCGGACGCTCCGGGCTGTTTTTT	CASSPGRSGLFF
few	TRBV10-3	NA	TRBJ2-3	TGTGCCATCAGAGCTTGGAGCACAGATACGCAGTATTTT	CAIRAWSTDTQYF